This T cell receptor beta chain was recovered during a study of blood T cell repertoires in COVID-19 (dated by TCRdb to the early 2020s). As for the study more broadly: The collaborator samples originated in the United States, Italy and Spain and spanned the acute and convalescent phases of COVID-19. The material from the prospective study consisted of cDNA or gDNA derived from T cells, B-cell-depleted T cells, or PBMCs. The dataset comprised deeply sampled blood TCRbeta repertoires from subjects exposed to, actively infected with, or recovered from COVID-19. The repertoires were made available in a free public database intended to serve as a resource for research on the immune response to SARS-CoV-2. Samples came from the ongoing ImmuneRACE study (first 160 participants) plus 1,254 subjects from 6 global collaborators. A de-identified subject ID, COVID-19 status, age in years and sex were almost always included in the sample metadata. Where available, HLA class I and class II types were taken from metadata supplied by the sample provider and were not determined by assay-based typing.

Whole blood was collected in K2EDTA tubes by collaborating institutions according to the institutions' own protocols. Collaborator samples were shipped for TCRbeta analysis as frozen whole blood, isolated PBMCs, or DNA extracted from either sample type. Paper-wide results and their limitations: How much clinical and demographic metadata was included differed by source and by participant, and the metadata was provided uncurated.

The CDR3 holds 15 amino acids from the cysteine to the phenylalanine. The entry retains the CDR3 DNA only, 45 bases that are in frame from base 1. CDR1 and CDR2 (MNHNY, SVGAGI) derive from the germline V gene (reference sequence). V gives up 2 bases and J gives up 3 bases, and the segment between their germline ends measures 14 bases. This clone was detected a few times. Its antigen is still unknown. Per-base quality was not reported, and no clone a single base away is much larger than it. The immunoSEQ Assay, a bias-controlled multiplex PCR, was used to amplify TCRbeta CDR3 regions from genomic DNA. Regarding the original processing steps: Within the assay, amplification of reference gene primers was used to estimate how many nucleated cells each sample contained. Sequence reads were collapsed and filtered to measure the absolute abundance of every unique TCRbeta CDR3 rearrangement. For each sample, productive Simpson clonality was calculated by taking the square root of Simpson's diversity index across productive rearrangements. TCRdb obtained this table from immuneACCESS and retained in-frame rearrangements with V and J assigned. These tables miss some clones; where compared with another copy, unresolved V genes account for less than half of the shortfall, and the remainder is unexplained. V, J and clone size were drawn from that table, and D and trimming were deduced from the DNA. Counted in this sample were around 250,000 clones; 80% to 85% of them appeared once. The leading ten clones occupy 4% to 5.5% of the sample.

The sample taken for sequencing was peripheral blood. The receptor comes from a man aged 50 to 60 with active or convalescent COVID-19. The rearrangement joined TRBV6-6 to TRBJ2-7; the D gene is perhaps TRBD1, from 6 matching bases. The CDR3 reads CASSYTGTSFYEQYF. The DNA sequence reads TGTGCCAGCAGTTACACCGGGACAAGCTTCTACGAGCAGTACTTC.